These 22 T cell receptor beta chains were all obtained from the same sample, sequenced in a study of Graves' ophthalmopathy and Graves' hyperthyroidism. RNA transcripts were the source from which TCR beta CDR3 regions were amplified. Second-round multiplex PCR followed a first-round RT-PCR using HTBI primers. TCRdb re-analysed the multiplex PCR reads in MiXCR, keeping a single row per CDR3 protein. The sample has nearly 400,000 distinct CDR3 sequences, 15% to 20% seen once. Sequencing used peripheral blood. The origin of the receptors is a woman between 18 and 29 years old with Graves' ophthalmopathy.

This clonotype occurred many times. CDR3: CASSFSGGNNQPQHF. The CDR3 nucleotides are TGCGCCAGCAGCTTTTCCGGGGGCAACAATCAGCCCCAGCATTTT. The genes are TRBV5-1 and TRBJ1-5; possibly TRBD1 for D (6 bases). The germline gives CDR1 SGHRS, CDR2 YFSETQ. This CDR3 has 15 residues. Trimming shortened V by 2 bases and J by 3 bases, and 12 bases separated the two germline ends.

This clonotype has at least ten counts. The chain joins TRBV25-1 to TRBJ1-1; D is uncertain. From germline, CDR1 is MGHDK and CDR2 SYGVNS. The CDR3 runs to 12 residues. V lost 5 bases, J lost 2 bases, and 6 bases lay in between. The chain's CDR3 is CASSHDNTEAFF. CDR3 nucleotide sequence: TGTGCCAGCAGTCACGACAACACTGAAGCTTTCTTT. The complete variable domain, with remaining parts taken from reference TRBV25-1 and TRBJ1-1, reads EADIYQTPRYLVIGTGKKITLECSQTMGHDKMYWYQQDPGMELHLIHYSYGVNSTEKGDLSSESTVSRIRTEHFPLTLESARPSHTSQYLCASSHDNTEAFFGQGTRLTVV.

This clonotype was recorded at least ten times. The genes are TRBV20-1 and TRBJ2-1, with 8 bases fitting TRBD2. The CDR3 length is 17 residues. Losses at the gene ends were 3 bases for V and 7 bases for J; bases not matched to a gene: 17. Per germline, CDR1 DFQATT and CDR2 SNEGSKA (reference sequence). The CDR3 reads CSARDGSGRWDRNEQFF. The CDR3 DNA is TGCAGTGCTAGGGACGGCAGCGGGAGATGGGATAGGAATGAGCAGTTCTTC.

The V and J genes are TRBV6-5 and TRBJ1-3, with a tentative D call TRBD1 (5 bases). Trimming shortened V by 4 bases and J by 4 bases, and 20 bases separated the two germline ends. The CDR3 totals 17 residues. Germline V CDR1 and CDR2: MNHEY, SVGAGI. CDR3 amino acids: CASSSTAGRSGGNTIYF. CDR3 nucleotides: TGTGCCAGCAGTTCCACTGCGGGACGGTCAGGAGGAAACACCATATATTTT.

This clonotype was detected ten times or more. V gene TRBV7-2 combines with J gene TRBJ2-7; D remains ambiguous. Germline CDR1 reads SGHTA; CDR2 reads FQGNSA. V lost 0 bases, J lost 6 bases, and 3 bases lay in between. This CDR3 spans 11 amino acids. Here the CDR3 reads CASSLAAEQYF. Written as DNA, the CDR3 is TGTGCCAGCAGCTTAGCGGCCGAGCAGTACTTC.

This clonotype was seen repeatedly, ten times or more. The chain couples TRBV19 to TRBJ1-1; 10 nucleotides align to TRBD1. The CDR3 runs to 15 residues. Germline V lookup: CDR1 LNHDA, CDR2 SQIVND (reference sequence). V trimming: 8 bases; J trimming: 0 bases; junction bases outside the gene matches: 6. The CDR3 DNA reads as TGTGCCAGTGGGGGGACAGGGGACATGAACACTGAAGCTTTCTTT. Encoded protein: CASGGTGDMNTEAFF.

This clonotype was seen at least ten times. The rearrangement links TRBV12-3 or TRBV12-4 to TRBJ1-6; D is unclear. The CDR3 extends over 12 amino acids. V was pared by 5 bases and J by 13 bases, with 12 bases between. The CDR3, as DNA: TGTGCCAGCAGTCTAGGTCCCCTTCCCCTCCACTTT. It translates to CASSLGPLPLHF.

This clonotype was counted at least ten times. The chain carries TRBV28 and TRBJ1-5, with a tentative D call TRBD1 (6 bases). The V end lost 5 bases, the J end lost 5 bases, and 16 bases lay between the germline ends. The CDR3 consists of 15 residues. CDR1 is MDHEN and CDR2 is SYDVKM in the germline V gene. CDR3 amino acids: CASSPAGANHQPQHF. The CDR3, as DNA: TGTGCCAGCAGTCCCGCGGGGGCGAATCATCAGCCCCAGCATTTT.

The sample holds many counts of this clonotype. The chain is built from TRBV4-3 and TRBJ1-5; 7 bases agree with TRBD1. Trimming removed 0 bases from V and 2 bases from J; junction bases left unmatched: 1. This CDR3 is built from 15 residues. Germline V gives CDR1 LGHNA, CDR2 YSLEER. This CDR3 is CASSQDGTGNQPQHF. The CDR3 DNA reads TGCGCCAGCAGCCAAGATGGGACAGGCAATCAGCCCCAGCATTTT.

In its sample, this clonotype was seen many times. The chain combines TRBV6-2 or TRBV6-3 with TRBJ2-2; no clear D. The V gene lost 4 bases and the J gene lost 3 bases, with 15 bases spanning the gap. This CDR3 has 16 amino acids. CDR1 and CDR2 from the germline V gene are MNHEY and SVGEGT. Here the CDR3 reads CASSSSVVSYTGELFF. The CDR3 DNA follows: TGTGCCAGCAGTTCCTCGGTTGTGAGTTACACCGGGGAGCTGTTTTTT.

The chain carries TRBV6-2 or TRBV6-3 and TRBJ2-2; 7 bases match TRBD2. The J segment lost 0 bases and the V segment lost 7 bases, leaving 2 bases of the junction unmatched. The germline V gene has CDR1 MNHEY and CDR2 SVGEGT. This CDR3 has 14 residues. Here the CDR3 reads CASIGLANTGELFF. CDR3 nucleotides: TGTGCCAGCATAGGACTAGCGAACACCGGGGAGCTGTTTTTT.

This clonotype showed up many times. The chain joins TRBV20-1 to TRBJ1-1; D remains ambiguous. Germline V gene sequence: CDR1 DFQATT, CDR2 SNEGSKA (reference sequence). Trimming left V 5 bases short and J 0 bases short, with 10 bases between. This CDR3 spans 13 amino acids. The CDR3 nucleotides read TGCAGTGCTTCTACGAGACTGAACACTGAAGCTTTCTTT. It translates to CSASTRLNTEAFF.

The V call is TRBV10-3, the J call TRBJ1-3; the D gene is possibly TRBD1 (5 bases). The CDR3 is 15 amino acids. CDR1 is ENHRY and CDR2 is SYGVKD in the germline V gene. The V end lost 0 bases, the J end lost 1 base, and 7 bases lay between the germline ends. CDR3 sequence reads: CAISESRGSGNTIYF. CDR3 DNA sequence: TGTGCCATCAGTGAGTCGAGGGGATCTGGAAACACCATATATTTT.

This clonotype was picked up many times. The V and J genes are TRBV4-1 and TRBJ1-5; D uncertain. The germline gives CDR1 MGHRA, CDR2 YSYEKL. V gave up 4 bases and J gave up 7 bases, with 17 bases separating them. This CDR3 is 15 amino acids long. CDR3 region: CASSPIALGQQPQHF. The CDR3 nucleotides are TGCGCCAGCAGCCCAATAGCCCTAGGGCAACAGCCCCAGCATTTT.

This clonotype was picked up many times. The chain joins TRBV20-1 to TRBJ1-2; D is possibly TRBD1 (5 bases). Germline loops: CDR1 DFQATT, CDR2 SNEGSKA (reference sequence). This CDR3 spans 15 amino acids. Trimming pared 0 bases from V and 0 bases from J, leaving 11 bases between. The CDR3 region is CSARERGEANYGYTF. CDR3 bases: TGCAGTGCTAGAGAGCGGGGGGAAGCTAACTATGGCTACACCTTC.

Many counts were recorded for this clonotype. The DNA for the CDR3 is TGTGCCAGCAGTTACGGGCCAAGCAATCAGCCCCAGCATTTT. The encoded protein is CASSYGPSNQPQHF. J is TRBJ1-5 and V is TRBV6-2 or TRBV6-3; D remains unclear. The V gene lost 2 bases and the J gene lost 1 base, with 6 bases spanning the gap. There are 14 residues in the CDR3. The germline gives CDR1 MNHEY, CDR2 SVGEGT.

This clonotype was counted at least ten times. The V gene is TRBV20-1, the J gene TRBJ2-2; D might be TRBD2 (5 bases). Germline CDR1 DFQATT, CDR2 SNEGSKA (reference sequence). The V gene lost 6 bases and the J gene lost 7 bases, with 15 bases spanning the gap. This CDR3 spans 13 amino acids. This CDR3 reads CSATGKAVGELFF. For the CDR3, the DNA is TGCAGTGCCACCGGGAAAGCGGTCGGGGAGCTGTTTTTT.

This clonotype came up many times. The gene calls are TRBV12-3 or TRBV12-4 and TRBJ1-1; D is unclear. V dropped 4 bases and J dropped 3 bases, with 9 bases sitting between them. The CDR3 spans 13 residues. Here the CDR3 reads CASSSNGHTEAFF. The CDR3 region has the DNA TGTGCCAGCAGTTCTAACGGCCACACTGAAGCTTTCTTT.

This clonotype has a count of ten or more. The chain employs TRBV29-1 and TRBJ2-5; 10 positions match TRBD1. The CDR3 runs to 15 residues. Germline V CDR1 and CDR2: SQVTM, ANQGSEA. The V segment lost 7 bases and the J segment 0 bases; nucleotides outside the gene matches: 8. CDR3 nucleotide sequence: TGCAGCGGCGTTCCGGGACAGGGGCACCAAGAGACCCAGTACTTC. This translates into CSGVPGQGHQETQYF.

This clonotype was detected many times. V gene TRBV3-1 combines with J gene TRBJ2-7, with 7 bases matching TRBD1. CDR3 size: 13 residues. The V gene's germline CDR1 is LGHDT and CDR2 YNNKEL (reference sequence). V was clipped by 2 bases and J by 5 bases; unmatched bases: 3. The CDR3, as DNA: TGTGCCAGCAGCCAACCAGGGGGAAACGAGCAGTACTTC. Amino acid sequence: CASSQPGGNEQYF.

Many counts were recorded for this clonotype. The CDR3 DNA is TGCAGTGCTAGAGCTTCAAGTTCGACCTACCTTGAAGCTTTCTTT. It specifies CSARASSSTYLEAFF. The V call is TRBV20-1, the J call TRBJ1-1; D is unclear. Trimming shortened V by 1 base and J by 7 bases, and 19 bases separated the two germline ends. The CDR3 sequence is 15 residues long. Germline CDR1 and CDR2: DFQATT and SNEGSKA (reference sequence).

The table lists this clonotype with many counts. The chain recombines TRBV24-1 with TRBJ1-5; a possible D gene is TRBD1 (6 bases). V dropped 9 bases and J dropped 1 base, with 18 bases sitting between them. The germline CDR1 and CDR2 sequences are KGHDR and SFDVKD. The CDR3 runs 16 residues. The CDR3 DNA reads TGTGCCACCGGGACAAGCGAACAGGAGAGCAATCAGCCCCAGCATTTT. This translates into CATGTSEQESNQPQHF.